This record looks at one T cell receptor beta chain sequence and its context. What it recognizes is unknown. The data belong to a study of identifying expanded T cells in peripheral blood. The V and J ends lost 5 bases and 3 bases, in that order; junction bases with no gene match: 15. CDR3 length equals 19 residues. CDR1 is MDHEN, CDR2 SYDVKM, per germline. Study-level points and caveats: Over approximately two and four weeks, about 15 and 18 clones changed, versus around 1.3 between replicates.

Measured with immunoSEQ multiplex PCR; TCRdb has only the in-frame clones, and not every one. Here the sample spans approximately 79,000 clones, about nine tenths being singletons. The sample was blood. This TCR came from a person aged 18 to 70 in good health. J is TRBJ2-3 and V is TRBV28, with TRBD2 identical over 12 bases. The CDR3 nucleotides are TGTGCCAGCAGTCACTTTGGTTTACTAGCGGGAGGTGGGACAGATACGCAGTATTTT. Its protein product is CASSHFGLLAGGGTDTQYF.